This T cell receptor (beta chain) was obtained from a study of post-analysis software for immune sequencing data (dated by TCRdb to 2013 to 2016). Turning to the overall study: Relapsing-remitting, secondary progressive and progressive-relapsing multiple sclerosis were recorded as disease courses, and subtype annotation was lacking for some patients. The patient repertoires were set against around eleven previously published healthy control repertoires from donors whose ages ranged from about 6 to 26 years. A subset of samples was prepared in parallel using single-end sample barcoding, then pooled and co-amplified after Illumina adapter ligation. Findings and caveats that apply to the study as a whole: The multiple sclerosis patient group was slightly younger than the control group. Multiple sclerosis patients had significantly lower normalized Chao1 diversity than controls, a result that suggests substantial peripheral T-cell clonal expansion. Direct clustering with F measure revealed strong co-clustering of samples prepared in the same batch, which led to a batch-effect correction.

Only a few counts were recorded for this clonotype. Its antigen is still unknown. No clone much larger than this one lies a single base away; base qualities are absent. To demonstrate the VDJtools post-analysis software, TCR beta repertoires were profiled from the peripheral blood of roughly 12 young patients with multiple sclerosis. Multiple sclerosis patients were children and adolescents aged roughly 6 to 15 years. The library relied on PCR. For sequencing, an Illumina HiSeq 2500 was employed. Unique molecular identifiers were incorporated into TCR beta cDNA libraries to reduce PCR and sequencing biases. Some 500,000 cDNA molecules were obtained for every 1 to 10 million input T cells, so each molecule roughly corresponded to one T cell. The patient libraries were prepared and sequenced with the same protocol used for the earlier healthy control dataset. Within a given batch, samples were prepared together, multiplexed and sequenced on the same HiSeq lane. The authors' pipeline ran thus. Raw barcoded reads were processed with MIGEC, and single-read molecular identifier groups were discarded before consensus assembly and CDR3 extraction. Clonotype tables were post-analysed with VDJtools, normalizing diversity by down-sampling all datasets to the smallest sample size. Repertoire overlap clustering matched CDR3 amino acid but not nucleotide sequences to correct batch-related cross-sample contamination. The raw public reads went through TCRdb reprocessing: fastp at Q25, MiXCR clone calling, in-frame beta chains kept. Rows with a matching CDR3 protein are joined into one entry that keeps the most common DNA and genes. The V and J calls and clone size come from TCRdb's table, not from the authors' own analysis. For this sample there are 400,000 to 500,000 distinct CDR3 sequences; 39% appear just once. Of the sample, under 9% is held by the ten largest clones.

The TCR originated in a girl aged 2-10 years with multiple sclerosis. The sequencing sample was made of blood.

The encoded CDR3 is CSARLAGGEQFF. The nucleotide sequence is given as TGCAGTGCTAGACTAGCGGGAGGTGAGCAGTTCTTC. Rearrangement joined TRBV20-1 to TRBJ2-1, with 11 bases matching TRBD2. The CDR3 sequence holds 12 residues, the cysteine and phenylalanine included. Just CDR3 DNA is preserved here, 36 bases in frame from base 1. The germline V end is reduced by 2 bases and the J end by 9 bases; junction bases left unmatched: 0. The germline V gene (reference sequence) yields DFQATT for CDR1 and SNEGSKA for CDR2.